Listed below are T cell receptor beta chains from one sample, sequenced in a study of blood T cell repertoires in COVID-19. Libraries were prepared by immunoSEQ multiplex PCR; TCRdb keeps only in-frame clonotypes and omits some of them. The repertoire holds about 320,000 clones, with 85% as singletons. Sequenced: peripheral blood. The receptors derive from a human donor in a cohort sampled during active COVID-19. CDR3s include the opening cysteine and the closing phenylalanine or tryptophan.

length,J,V,CDR3
14,TRBJ2-2,TRBV6-2/TRBV6-3,CASSPLADTGELFF
15,TRBJ2-3,TRBV6-5,CASSYSMTSTDTQYF
18,TRBJ2-1,TRBV5-5,CASSLGTSGKSSYNEQFF
15,TRBJ2-7,TRBV10-3,CAIRTRTPLGSEQYF
14,TRBJ2-7,TRBV10-3,CAIGQGPRYFEQYF
13,TRBJ2-7,TRBV4-1,CASSPDRTYEQYF
14,TRBJ2-4,TRBV18,CASSLQEPKNIQYF
13,TRBJ1-5,TRBV19,CASSVGRGQPQHF
14,TRBJ1-1,TRBV30,CAWSGGQTYTEAFF
17,TRBJ1-1,TRBV30,CAWRIPLNRGRNTEAFF
11,TRBJ1-2,TRBV2,CASSSQRQLTF
14,TRBJ2-1,TRBV10-3,CAISDGSSYNEQFF
16,TRBJ2-7,TRBV19,CASSIYRDISPYEQYF
13,TRBJ1-1,TRBV10-1,CASKRVDGAEAFF
12,TRBJ1-1,TRBV24-1,CATSYRDTEAFF
14,TRBJ2-7,TRBV5-1,CASSLEKGIDEQYF
14,TRBJ1-6,TRBV5-1,CASSSGQLNSPLHF
18,TRBJ1-6,TRBV19,CASSNTGTLSSYNSPLHF
15,TRBJ2-3,TRBV5-1,CASSLGTRRTDTQYF
15,TRBJ2-7,TRBV18,CASSPMGAGTYEQYF
16,TRBJ2-2,TRBV7-9,CASSLVRGASTGELFF
11,TRBJ2-7,TRBV5-6,CASSGEYEQYF
16,TRBJ2-4,TRBV27,CASSQVGGLAKNIQYF
16,TRBJ2-1,TRBV20-1,CSASKPPPSGGNEQFF
15,TRBJ2-1,TRBV2,CASTGIAGGYNEQFF
13,TRBJ1-2,TRBV5-4,CASSFSGASGYTF
14,TRBJ2-7,TRBV18,CASSPAQGTYEQYF
15,TRBJ2-6,TRBV11-2,CASSLFRGGANVLTF
14,TRBJ1-2,TRBV5-4,CASSPDRGGVGYTF
13,TRBJ2-1,TRBV6-5,CASSNGHFNEQFF
18,TRBJ1-5,TRBV30,CAWSVRTGHSLSNQPQHF
12,TRBJ2-1,TRBV6-5,CASSNPRQGQFF
15,TRBJ1-1,TRBV3-1/TRBV3-2,CASSSREEGNTEAFF
13,TRBJ1-2,TRBV7-9,CASSPTELYGYTF
11,TRBJ1-1,TRBV12-3/TRBV12-4,CASSFYAEAFF
14,TRBJ2-7,TRBV5-4,CASNDKQGVHEQYF
14,TRBJ2-7,TRBV14,CASSQGAGAYEQYF
17,TRBJ2-5,TRBV6-1,CASSEARPSLYQETQYF
13,TRBJ2-5,TRBV11-3,CASSLDQVGTQYF
17,TRBJ1-1,TRBV6-2/TRBV6-3,CASSSPRDRGRITEAFF
17,TRBJ2-7,TRBV12-5,CASGLVVGDRGNYEQYF
15,TRBJ1-3,TRBV6-5,CASSPGTVSGNTIYF
14,TRBJ2-2,TRBV5-1,CASRDRAGTGELFF